This T cell receptor beta chain was sequenced in a study of blood T cell repertoires in COVID-19. Across the study: Sites across the United States, Italy and Spain contributed samples from acute and convalescent COVID-19. T cells, B-cell-depleted T cells, or PBMCs provided the cDNA or gDNA that served as material.

The CDR3 is 13 amino acids. The V gene's germline CDR1 is MNHEY and CDR2 SMNVEV (reference sequence). Trimming removed 6 bases from V and 4 bases from J, with 13 bases in between. Per the original data handling: Reference gene primer amplification gave nucleated cell count estimates. The method was immunoSEQ multiplex PCR; TCRdb's version includes in-frame clones alone and lacks a portion of them. The DNA gave D and trimming, while V, J and clone size come from that table. The sample consists of roughly 250,000 clones, around nine tenths of them appearing once. Sequenced sample: peripheral blood. The V call is TRBV27, the J call TRBJ2-7, with a possible D match to TRBD1 (5 bases). The origin of this receptor is a woman aged 40 to 49 who had recovered from COVID-19. The CDR3 DNA follows: TGTGCCAGCAGGACAGAGCTACCTTACGAGCAGTACTTC. Protein: CASRTELPYEQYF.